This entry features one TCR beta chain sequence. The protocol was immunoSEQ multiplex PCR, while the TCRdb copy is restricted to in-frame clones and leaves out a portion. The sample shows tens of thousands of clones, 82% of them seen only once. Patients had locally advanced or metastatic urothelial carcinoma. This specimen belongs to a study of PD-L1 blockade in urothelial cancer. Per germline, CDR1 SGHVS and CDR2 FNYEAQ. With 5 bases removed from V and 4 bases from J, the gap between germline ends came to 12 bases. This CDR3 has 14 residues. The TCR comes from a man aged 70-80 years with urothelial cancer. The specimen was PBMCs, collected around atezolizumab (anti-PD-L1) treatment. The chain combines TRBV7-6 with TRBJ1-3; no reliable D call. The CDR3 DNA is TGTGCCAGCAGCCCCGGGTCCCTAGGAAACACCATATATTTT. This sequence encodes CASSPGSLGNTIYF.